This TCR beta chain was found in a study of blood T cell repertoires in COVID-19. For the study at large: There were acute and convalescent COVID-19 samples, and they came from the United States, Italy and Spain. T cells, B-cell-depleted T cells, or PBMCs provided the cDNA or gDNA that served as material.

The authors' processing: Amplification of reference gene primers provided the estimated nucleated cell counts. Clones were read by immunoSEQ multiplex PCR, and TCRdb kept only the in-frame ones, dropping some. The DNA gave D and trimming, while V, J and clone size come from that table. The sample has 200,000 to 250,000 clones, over 75% seen once; the top ten hold roughly 5.3%. Germline V lookup: CDR1 SGHRS, CDR2 YFSETQ. V dropped 5 bases and J dropped 4 bases, with 9 bases sitting between them. The CDR3 is made up of 12 amino acids. The rearrangement links TRBV5-1 to TRBJ2-5; no clear D. The source is a man in his fifties with COVID-19, enrolled during active disease. Material for sequencing was peripheral blood. Here the CDR3 reads CASSYKRETQYF. Here the CDR3 DNA reads TGCGCCAGCAGTTACAAACGAGAGACCCAGTACTTC.